This section outlines one TCR beta chain sequence together with its context. The repertoire was sequenced with immunoSEQ multiplex PCR; TCRdb's copy has only in-frame clones and lacks some. The sample holds a few hundred thousand clones; less than 90% are singletons and the top ten take just under 3%. The V gene end was trimmed by 3 bases and the J gene end by 4 bases; junction bases not matched to a gene: 8. The germline V gene encodes CDR1 KGHDR and CDR2 SFDVKD. The length of the CDR3 is 18 residues. This sample stems from a study of blood T cell repertoires in COVID-19. Across the whole study: PBMCs, B-cell-depleted T cells, or T cells provided the cDNA or gDNA that made up the material.

Cohorts were determined from participant-reported clinical history. All recovered Cohort 3 donors got two negative PCRs, got clearance, or saw symptom resolution. Sequenced material: PBMCs or T cells enriched from blood (not recorded which). This chain connects TRBV24-1 to TRBJ2-3; the match to TRBD2 covers 14 bases. This clonotype originated in a woman in her thirties who had recovered from COVID-19. The CDR3 loop reads CATSDPKGLAGVADTQYF. CDR3 nucleotide sequence: TGTGCCACCAGTGATCCTAAGGGACTAGCGGGAGTCGCAGATACGCAGTATTTT.